A single T cell receptor (beta chain) is shown here with its context. No antigen is known for it. This sample is part of a study of CD8+CD57+ T cells in acquired aplastic anemia. Study details: DNA recovered from sorted CD4+ and CD8+ cells had a mean of roughly 3 ug. Researchers reported that healthy donors averaged approximately 9.8 million reads for CD4+ cells.

Study observations and caveats: Patients and controls shared under 35 CD8+ CDR3 sequences, which appeared highly expressed in patients and within their immunodominant clones. Controls and patients did not differ significantly in CD8+ Simpson's diversity.

According to the study, genomic DNA was the template for TCR beta VDJ and CDR3 profiling. MiXCR, applied by TCRdb to the reads, yields one record per CDR3 protein. The sample includes tens of thousands of distinct CDR3 sequences, about 77% seen only once; the top ten take roughly 23%. The source of this sequence is a human donor in good health, serving as a control. Sequencing used sorted CD4+, CD8+, or CD8+CD57+ T cells (not recorded which) from PBMCs.

DNA of the CDR3: TGTGCCACCAGTCCATCGACAGGGCTGGGTAGCAATCAGCCCCAGCATTTT. It yields the protein CATSPSTGLGSNQPQHF. This chain uses TRBV24-1 with TRBJ1-5, with 7 bases that match TRBD1. There are 17 residues in the CDR3. V gave up 6 bases and J gave up 0 bases; unmatched junction bases: 10. Germline CDR1 KGHDR, CDR2 SFDVKD.